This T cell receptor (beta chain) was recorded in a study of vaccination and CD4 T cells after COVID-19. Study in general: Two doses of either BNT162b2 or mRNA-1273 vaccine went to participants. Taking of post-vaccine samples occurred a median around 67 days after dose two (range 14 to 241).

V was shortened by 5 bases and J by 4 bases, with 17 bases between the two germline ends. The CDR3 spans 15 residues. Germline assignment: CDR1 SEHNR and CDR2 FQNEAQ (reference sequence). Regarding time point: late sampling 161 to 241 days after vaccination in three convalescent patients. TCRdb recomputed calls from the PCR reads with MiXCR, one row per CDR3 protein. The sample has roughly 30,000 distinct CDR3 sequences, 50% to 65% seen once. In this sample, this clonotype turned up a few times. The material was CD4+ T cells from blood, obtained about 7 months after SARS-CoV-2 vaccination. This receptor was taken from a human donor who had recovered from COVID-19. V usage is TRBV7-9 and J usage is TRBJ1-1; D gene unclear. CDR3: CASSPPGLWGTEAFF. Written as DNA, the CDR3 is TGTGCCAGCAGCCCCCCGGGCTTATGGGGCACTGAAGCTTTCTTT.